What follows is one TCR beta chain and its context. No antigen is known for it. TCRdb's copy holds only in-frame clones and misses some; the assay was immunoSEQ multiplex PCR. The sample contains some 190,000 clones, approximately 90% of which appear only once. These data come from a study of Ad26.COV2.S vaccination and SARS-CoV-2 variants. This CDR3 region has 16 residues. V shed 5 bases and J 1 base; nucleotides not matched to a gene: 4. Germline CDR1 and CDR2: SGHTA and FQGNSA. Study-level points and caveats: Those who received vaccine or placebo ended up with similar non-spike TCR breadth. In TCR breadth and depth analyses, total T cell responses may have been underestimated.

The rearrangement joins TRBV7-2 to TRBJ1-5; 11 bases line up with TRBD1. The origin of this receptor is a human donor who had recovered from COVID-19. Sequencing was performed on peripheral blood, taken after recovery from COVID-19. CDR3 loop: CASSPGTGGSNQPQHF. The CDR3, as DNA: TGTGCCAGCAGCCCCGGGACAGGGGGAAGCAATCAGCCCCAGCATTTT.